This T cell receptor (beta chain) emerged from a study of T-cell reconstitution after alpha-beta-depleted transplantation in children. Germline CDR1 is SQVTM and CDR2 is ANQGSEA. CDR3 length: 11 residues. Preparation of the TCRbeta library used unique molecular identifiers. TCRdb re-called the PCR reads through MiXCR, storing one row per CDR3 protein. The sample has about 610,000 distinct CDR3 sequences, roughly a tenth seen once. V is TRBV29-1 and J is TRBJ2-2; D gene uncertain. The sequencing used PBMCs from the stem cell graft donor, collected from the stem cell graft. The sequence was obtained from a human donor who donated a stem cell graft to a child with acute myeloid leukemia. The CDR3 loop is CSGVNTGELFF. Here the CDR3 DNA reads TGCAGTGGAGTGAACACCGGGGAGCTGTTTTTT.